The 21 T cell receptor beta chains given below trace back to one sample, sequenced in a study of cytomegalovirus exposure and HLA in healthy donors. PCR was performed using 60 Vbeta and 13 Jbeta primers. Method: immunoSEQ multiplex PCR; TCRdb's copy keeps in-frame clones and lacks some. The table for this sample gives around 130,000 clones. Sequencing input: PBMCs. These receptors all stem from a woman aged 60-75 years in good health and CMV-seronegative.

This chain links TRBV18 with TRBJ1-1; 10 positions agree with TRBD1. The trim removed 3 bases at V and 3 bases at J, leaving 7 bases unmatched. The CDR3 is 16 amino acids. CDR1 and CDR2 (germline): KGHSH, LQKENI. The CDR3 nucleotides read TGTGCCAGCTCACCTACGGGGACAGGGGAGGACACTGAAGCTTTCTTT. It encodes CASSPTGTGEDTEAFF.

The chain uses TRBV6-1 and TRBJ2-1; 9 bases map to TRBD1. The germline V gene has CDR1 MNHNS and CDR2 SASEGT. After removal of 4 bases from V and 8 bases from J, the junction contained 12 bases not matched to a gene. The CDR3 has 16 amino acids. The CDR3 reads CASSGFRGTGSDEQFF. The CDR3 DNA is TGTGCCAGCAGTGGTTTCCGCGGGACAGGGTCCGATGAGCAGTTCTTC.

A note on this clone: Other DNA sequences from this sample encode an identical CDR3 as well. V and J are TRBV7-9 and TRBJ2-2; D ambiguous. Trimming left V 5 bases short and J 3 bases short, with 4 bases between. The CDR3 loop spans 12 amino acids. The germline V gene has CDR1 SEHNR and CDR2 FQNEAQ (reference sequence). The chain's CDR3 is CASSPYTGELFF. The CDR3 coding sequence is TGTGCCAGCAGCCCATACACCGGGGAGCTGTTTTTT. The variable domain in full, completed from reference TRBV7-9 and TRBJ2-2, reads DTGVSQNPRHKITKRGQNVTFRCDPISEHNRLYWYRQTLGQGPEFLTYFQNEAQLEKSRLLSDRFSAERPKGSFSTLEIQRTEQGDSAMYLCASSPYTGELFFGEGSRLTVL.

Notes on this clone: A junction end diverges from the germline sequence, so it may reflect a read error. The chain recombines TRBV5-4 with TRBJ2-2; D not resolved. This CDR3 has 15 residues. Germline CDR1 and CDR2: SGHNT and YYREEE (reference sequence). CDR3 amino acids: CASSSEVGNTGELFF. CDR3 sequence (DNA): TGTGCTAGCAGCTCTGAGGTCGGGAACACCGGGGAGCTGTTTTTT.

The rearrangement uses TRBV27 and TRBJ2-3; D remains unclear. Germline CDR1 and CDR2: MNHEY and SMNVEV (reference sequence). V lost 2 bases and J 1 base, leaving 4 bases between the germline ends. The CDR3 extends over 13 amino acids. The CDR3 protein is CASSLRGTDTQYF. CDR3 DNA: TGTGCCAGCAGTTTACGAGGCACAGATACGCAGTATTTT.

The chain recombines TRBV7-2 with TRBJ1-1; TRBD1 agrees at 8 bases. V lost 1 base to trimming and J lost 1 base; unmatched junction nucleotides: 2. The CDR3 runs 15 residues. The V gene's germline CDR1 is SGHTA and CDR2 FQGNSA. This CDR3 is CASSLGGTGNTEAFF. In DNA form, the CDR3 reads TGTGCCAGCAGCTTAGGCGGGACAGGGAACACTGAAGCTTTCTTT.

J is TRBJ2-7 and V is TRBV2; weak D call: TRBD2 (6 bases). The germline V and J ends were trimmed by 3 bases and 1 base, with 10 bases remaining between them. This CDR3 comprises 14 residues. In germline, CDR1 is SNHLY, CDR2 FYNNEI. For the CDR3, the DNA is TGTGCCAGCAGTGAGGGGGAGGCGTCCTACGAGCAGTACTTC. It specifies CASSEGEASYEQYF.

This chain links TRBV2 with TRBJ2-2; 8 bases are a match to TRBD2. There are 17 residues in the CDR3. Per germline, CDR1 SNHLY and CDR2 FYNNEI. The junction had 11 bases not matched to a gene; V was cut back by 7 bases and J by 1 base. CDR3 in amino acids: CASTEVSGRLNTGELFF. The CDR3 nucleotides are TGTGCCAGCACCGAGGTCAGCGGGAGACTGAACACCGGGGAGCTGTTTTTT.

CDR3 in amino acids: CASSPLASGANVLTF. The CDR3 DNA follows: TGTGCCAGCAGCCCCCTAGCCTCTGGGGCCAACGTCCTGACTTTC. The chain links TRBV11-2 to TRBJ2-6; D might be TRBD2 (5 bases). CDR3 length: 15 amino acids. V lost 5 bases and J 0 bases, leaving 8 bases between the germline ends. Germline V CDR1 and CDR2: SGHAT, FQNNGV.

The chain uses TRBV6-1 and TRBJ1-5; D is ambiguous. Trimming cost V 2 bases and J 7 bases, with 15 bases left between them. CDR1 and CDR2 (germline): MNHNS, SASEGT. This CDR3 spans 15 amino acids. Here the CDR3 reads CASSEFWGVGQPQHF. CDR3 bases: TGTGCCAGCAGTGAATTTTGGGGAGTAGGGCAGCCCCAGCATTTT.

This chain connects TRBV6-6 to TRBJ1-5; tentatively, D is TRBD1 (6 bases). Germline loops: CDR1 MNHNY, CDR2 SVGAGI (reference sequence). The CDR3 is made up of 16 amino acids. V dropped 5 bases and J dropped 5 bases, with 19 bases sitting between them. The CDR3 sequence: CASSGQPTGHDQPQHF. CDR3 coding DNA: TGTGCCAGCAGTGGACAACCAACAGGGCATGATCAGCCCCAGCATTTT.

V and J are TRBV5-6 and TRBJ2-3; 8 bases align to TRBD2. Germline loops: CDR1 SGHDT, CDR2 YYEEEE. The CDR3 has 14 residues. V shed 2 bases and J 5 bases; nucleotides not matched to a gene: 4. Written as DNA, the CDR3 is TGTGCCAGCAGCTTCCGGGGGGGGAAAGATACGCAGTATTTT. This gives the protein CASSFRGGKDTQYF.

The chain carries TRBV6-5 and TRBJ1-5, with TRBD1 as a possible D gene (5 bases). The CDR3 is 15 amino acids. The germline V gene has CDR1 MNHEY and CDR2 SVGAGI. Trimming removed 0 bases from V and 3 bases from J, with 9 bases in between. The chain's CDR3 is CASSYSGRDNQPQHF. In DNA, the CDR3 is TGTGCCAGCAGTTACTCTGGCAGGGACAATCAGCCCCAGCATTTT.

This chain joins TRBV21-1 and TRBJ2-7; TRBD1, the D gene given by the table, was not confirmed from the DNA. TRBV21-1 is a listed pseudogene. The CDR3 spans 16 residues. The CDR3 DNA is TGTGCCAGCAGCACCATAGGGACAGGGTTTTCCTACGAGCAGTACTTC. Translated: CASSTIGTGFSYEQYF.

The genes are TRBV28 and TRBJ1-1; D gene uncertain. Per germline, CDR1 MDHEN and CDR2 SYDVKM. Trimming took off 10 bases at V and 3 bases at J, with 21 bases between the two ends. This CDR3 contains 15 residues. In DNA form, the CDR3 reads TGTGCCACCGTTGAAGCCCCCTCTACAGACACTGAAGCTTTCTTT. Translated: CATVEAPSTDTEAFF.

The gene calls are TRBV7-9 and TRBJ2-7; tentatively, D is TRBD2 (6 bases). Trimming left V 3 bases short and J 2 bases short, with 11 bases between. There are 14 residues in the CDR3. Germline CDR1 and CDR2: SEHNR and FQNEAQ (reference sequence). As DNA, the CDR3 is TGTGCCAGCAGCTTCGTCGGGAGTCCCTACGAGCAGTACTTC. Its translation: CASSFVGSPYEQYF.

The rearrangement links TRBV6-4 to TRBJ1-3, with TRBD1 identical over 10 bases. The CDR3 consists of 17 residues. V gave up 4 bases and J gave up 9 bases; unmatched junction bases: 15. The germline gives CDR1 MRHNA, CDR2 SNTAGT. As DNA, the CDR3 is TGTGCCAGCAGTGCCCCGGGACAGGGGACACTCAATGGCACCATATATTTT. It codes for CASSAPGQGTLNGTIYF.

The J gene is TRBJ2-5, the V gene TRBV7-8, with 9 bases lining up with TRBD2. The ends lost 5 bases at V and 4 bases at J; junction bases unmatched: 8. The CDR3 has 15 residues. CDR1 and CDR2 from the germline V gene are SGHVS and FQNEAQ. The CDR3 bases are TGTGCCAGCAGCCTCCAACTAGCGGGTGGAGAGACCCAGTACTTC. Encoded protein: CASSLQLAGGETQYF.

V is TRBV10-3 and J is TRBJ2-7; 7 bases are shared with TRBD2. The CDR3 is 14 residues long. The ends lost 5 bases at V and 2 bases at J; junction bases unmatched: 6. Germline CDR1 ENHRY, CDR2 SYGVKD. This CDR3 reads CAISSGMAPYEQYF. The DNA for the CDR3 is TGTGCCATCAGTAGCGGGATGGCTCCCTACGAGCAGTACTTC.

This chain connects TRBV19 to TRBJ2-7; a weak D match, TRBD2 (6 bases). The V gene's germline CDR1 is LNHDA and CDR2 SQIVND (reference sequence). V was cut by 5 bases and J by 1 base, with 15 bases left in between. This CDR3 is built from 15 residues. CDR3 protein: CASSGGSGASYEQYF. CDR3 coding DNA: TGTGCCAGTAGTGGGGGGAGTGGGGCATCCTACGAGCAGTACTTC.

The CDR3 DNA reads as TGTGCCAGCAGCTGGGGACAGCCCGGAAACACCATATATTTT. Protein: CASSWGQPGNTIYF. The genes are TRBV7-2 and TRBJ1-3; 7 bases align to TRBD1. In germline, CDR1 is SGHTA, CDR2 FQGNSA. The length of the CDR3 is 14 residues. Trimming at V came to 4 bases and at J to 4 bases, leaving 4 bases not matched to a gene.